This TCR beta chain was captured by sequencing in a study of T-cell reconstitution after alpha-beta-depleted transplantation in children. Overall study findings and caveats: There were reportedly several hundred expanded graft clones from which alpha-beta T cells came about two months after transplant. T-cell numbers and diversity, one year after transplant, stemmed largely from T cells that were newly produced. In some patients, recipient T cells and intrathymic progenitors surviving conditioning explained high day-60 diversity.

Unique molecular identifiers were incorporated during preparation of the TCRbeta library. TCRdb recomputed calls from the PCR reads with MiXCR, one row per CDR3 protein. Among a few hundred thousand distinct CDR3 sequences listed, less than 9.5% were seen once. In this sample, this clonotype turned up many times. What it binds is not known. V gave up 0 bases and J gave up 14 bases, with 4 bases separating them. This CDR3 has 8 amino acids. CDR1 and CDR2 (germline): SQVTM, ANQGSEA. The sequenced sample was peripheral blood, obtained 360 days after TCRalphabeta/CD19-depleted stem cell transplant. The TCR was taken from a female patient aged 2 to 10 who had a stem cell transplant for Fanconi anemia, so the T cells may come from the graft donor. This chain uses TRBV29-1 with TRBJ1-1; D gene uncertain. The CDR3 protein is CSVEDRFF. In nucleotides, the CDR3 is TGCAGCGTTGAAGATCGGTTCTTT.